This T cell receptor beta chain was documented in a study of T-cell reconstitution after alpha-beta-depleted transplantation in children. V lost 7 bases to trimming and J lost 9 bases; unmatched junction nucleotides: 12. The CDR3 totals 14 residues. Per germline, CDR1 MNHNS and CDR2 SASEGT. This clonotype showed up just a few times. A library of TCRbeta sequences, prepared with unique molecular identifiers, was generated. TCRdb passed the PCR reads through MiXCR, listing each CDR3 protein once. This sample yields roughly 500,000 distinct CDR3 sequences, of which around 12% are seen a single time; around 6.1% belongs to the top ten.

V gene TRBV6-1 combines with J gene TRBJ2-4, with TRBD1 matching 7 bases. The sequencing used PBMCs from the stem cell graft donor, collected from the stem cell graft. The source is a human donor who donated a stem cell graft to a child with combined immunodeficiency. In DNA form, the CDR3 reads TGTGCCAGCACCAAGCTACAGGGGAGATGCATTCAGTACTTC. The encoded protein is CASTKLQGRCIQYF.